Each of the 22 T cell receptor beta chains below was sequenced from the same sample in a study of blood T cell repertoires in COVID-19. Profiled with immunoSEQ multiplex PCR; TCRdb holds only in-frame clones, not every one. The sample has some 100,000 clones, about 82% seen once. The sample was peripheral blood. The receptors were sampled from a human donor in a cohort sampled during active COVID-19.

On this clone: The junction departs from germline at one end; a sequencing error may be responsible. This specimen includes other DNA sequences encoding the same CDR3. V usage is TRBV5-1 and J usage is TRBJ1-2, with 11 positions matching TRBD1. The CDR3 covers 14 residues. CDR1 and CDR2 (germline): SGHRS, YFSETQ. Written as DNA, the CDR3 is TGCGCCAGCAGGTTAGGACAGGGGGCGAATGGTTACACCTTC. This sequence encodes CASRLGQGANGYTF.

The J gene is TRBJ2-3, the V gene TRBV3-1 (or the pseudogene TRBV3-2); D remains unclear. The CDR3 runs to 14 residues. Per germline, CDR1 LGHDT and CDR2 YNNKEL (reference sequence). V lost 3 bases, J lost 4 bases, and 11 bases lay in between. The CDR3 coding sequence is TGTGCCAGCAGCCATATAACCAGTCCAGATACGCAGTATTTT. Its protein product is CASSHITSPDTQYF.

V and J are TRBV7-6 and TRBJ1-1; 8 nucleotides align to TRBD1. The CDR3 extends over 14 amino acids. V dropped 5 bases and J dropped 1; count of bases not matched to a gene: 3. Germline CDR1 reads SGHVS; CDR2 reads FNYEAQ. The CDR3 nucleotides read TGTGCCAGCAGCCGTGACAGGGGGAACACTGAAGCTTTCTTT. It specifies CASSRDRGNTEAFF.

The CDR3 reads CASSWTQSNEKLFF. The CDR3 DNA is TGCGCCAGCAGCTGGACACAAAGCAATGAAAAACTGTTTTTT. The chain recombines TRBV5-1 with TRBJ1-4, with a possible D match to TRBD1 (5 bases). The CDR3 is 14 residues long. V lost 3 bases and J 5 bases, leaving 11 bases between the germline ends. Per the germline V gene, CDR1 is SGHRS and CDR2 is YFSETQ. The full variable domain, its missing parts supplied by reference TRBV5-1 and TRBJ1-4, is KAGVTQTPRYLIKTRGQQVTLSCSPISGHRSVSWYQQTPGQGLQFLFEYFSETQRNKGNFPGRFSGRQFSNSRSEMNVSTLELGDSALYLCASSWTQSNEKLFFGSGTQLSVL.

The V call is TRBV2, the J call TRBJ1-1, with unresolved D. From germline, CDR1 is SNHLY and CDR2 FYNNEI. V lost 4 bases and J 0 bases, leaving 9 bases between the germline ends. The CDR3 extends over 14 amino acids. The chain's CDR3 is CASSGRTMNTEAFF. CDR3 DNA sequence: TGTGCCAGCAGTGGCCGTACTATGAACACTGAAGCTTTCTTT. Supplemented by reference TRBV2 and TRBJ1-1, the full variable domain reads EPEVTQTPSHQVTQMGQEVILRCVPISNHLYFYWYRQILGQKVEFLVSFYNNEISEKSEIFDDQFSVERPDGSNFTLKIRSTKLEDSAMYFCASSGRTMNTEAFFGQGTRLTVV.

J is TRBJ2-4 and V is TRBV19, with TRBD2 matching 16 bases. The V and J ends lost 5 bases and 1 base, in that order; junction bases with no gene match: 2. Per the germline V gene, CDR1 is LNHDA and CDR2 is SQIVND (reference sequence). This CDR3 spans 17 amino acids. CDR3 DNA: TGTGCCAGTAGTGGGACTAGCGGGGGGGCGGCCAAAAACATTCAGTACTTC. Encoded protein: CASSGTSGGAAKNIQYF.

This chain connects TRBV30 to TRBJ2-3; TRBD2 might be the D (5 bases). The CDR3 contains 13 residues. The V and J ends lost 8 bases and 8 bases respectively, with 20 bases between them. Germline CDR1 is GTSNPN and CDR2 is SVGIG (reference sequence). Written as DNA, the CDR3 is TGTGCCCGCGGTATGACTACAGTGGGTACGCAGTATTTT. This translates into CARGMTTVGTQYF.

This clone has a single count. This chain links TRBV6-2 or TRBV6-3 with TRBJ2-7; TRBD1 aligns across 7 bases. The germline gives CDR1 MNHEY, CDR2 SVGEGT. The J segment lost 6 bases and the V segment lost 0 bases, leaving 8 bases of the junction unmatched. The CDR3 contains 15 residues. In DNA, the CDR3 is TGTGCCAGCAGTTACTCGACAGGGAACACGGCCGAGCAGTACTTC. Amino acid sequence: CASSYSTGNTAEQYF.

The rearrangement joins TRBV6-2 or TRBV6-3 to TRBJ2-1; the match to TRBD2 covers 8 bases. CDR1 is MNHEY, CDR2 SVGEGT, per germline. J was trimmed by 7 bases and V by 4 bases; bases with no gene match: 6. The CDR3 is 14 amino acids. The CDR3 region has the DNA TGTGCCAGCAGTTCGGGACTAGGGGTGAATGAGCAGTTCTTC. Amino acids: CASSSGLGVNEQFF.

This clone was recorded once. The chain uses TRBV7-8 and TRBJ1-5; D gene unclear. CDR1 SGHVS and CDR2 FQNEAQ come from the germline V gene. The CDR3 is made up of 16 amino acids. Trimming shortened V by 1 base and J by 0 bases, and 10 bases separated the two germline ends. CDR3 bases: TGTGCCAGCAGCTTAGGCGCCGGGTTTAGCAATCAGCCCCAGCATTTT. The encoded protein is CASSLGAGFSNQPQHF. Variable domain in full (rest from reference TRBV7-8 and TRBJ1-5): GAGVSQSPRYKVAKRGQDVALRCDPISGHVSLFWYQQALGQGPEFLTYFQNEAQLDKSGLPSDRFFAERPEGSVSTLKIQRTQQEDSAVYLCASSLGAGFSNQPQHFGDGTRLSIL.

This chain joins TRBV6-6 and TRBJ1-5; a possible D gene is TRBD1 (5 bases). Germline V lookup: CDR1 MNHNY, CDR2 SVGAGI (reference sequence). V lost 7 bases and J lost 0, with 10 bases in between. The length of the CDR3 is 14 residues. The CDR3 here is CASNAGSSNQPQHF. The CDR3 DNA is TGTGCCAGCAATGCAGGGTCTAGCAATCAGCCCCAGCATTTT.

This clone came up once. This chain's CDR3 is CASTPKINEKLFF. DNA of the CDR3: TGTGCCAGCACCCCAAAAATTAATGAAAAACTGTTTTTT. The chain recombines TRBV6-6 with TRBJ1-4; D remains ambiguous. V was shortened by 7 bases and J by 4 bases, with 10 bases between the two germline ends. CDR3 size: 13 residues. CDR1 and CDR2 from the germline V gene are MNHNY and SVGAGI (reference sequence).

This CDR3 reads CASRPGQQGNTIYF. The CDR3 DNA sequence: TGTGCCAGCAGGCCGGGACAGCAAGGAAACACCATATATTTT. The rearrangement uses TRBV6-5 and TRBJ1-3, with 7 bases identical to TRBD1. Per the germline V gene, CDR1 is MNHEY and CDR2 is SVGAGI. V was pared by 6 bases and J by 4 bases, with 6 bases of the junction left unmatched. The CDR3 contains 14 residues.

This clone was recorded a few times. The chain couples TRBV7-2 to TRBJ1-3, with D possibly TRBD1 on 6 matching bases. Germline CDR1 is SGHTA and CDR2 is FQGNSA. Trimming removed 4 bases at V and 10 bases at J, with 14 bases between. The length of the CDR3 is 13 residues. Here the CDR3 DNA reads TGTGCCAGCAGCTCTGGCAGGGGATATACCATATATTTT. Its translation: CASSSGRGYTIYF.

The chain employs TRBV5-1 and TRBJ2-2, with TRBD1 identical over 7 bases. The J segment lost 6 bases and the V segment lost 3 bases, leaving 8 bases of the junction unmatched. The germline V gene encodes CDR1 SGHRS and CDR2 YFSETQ. The CDR3 loop spans 15 amino acids. The CDR3 is CASSSTGFSSGELFF. The CDR3 DNA sequence: TGCGCCAGCAGCTCGACAGGGTTTTCGTCCGGGGAGCTGTTTTTT.

The genes are TRBV7-9 and TRBJ2-2; TRBD2 agrees at 7 bases. Germline loops: CDR1 SEHNR, CDR2 FQNEAQ (reference sequence). V lost 6 bases, J lost 4 bases, and 8 bases stayed unmatched. The CDR3 runs 15 residues. The CDR3 region has the DNA TGTGCCAGCAGTTCATTGGGAGGGGCCACCGGGGAGCTGTTTTTT. It specifies CASSSLGGATGELFF.

The rearrangement uses TRBV14 and TRBJ2-7; possibly TRBD2 for D (6 bases). The V gene lost 4 bases and the J gene lost 4 bases, with 8 bases spanning the gap. Germline CDR1 is SGHDN and CDR2 is FVKESK. This CDR3 has 12 amino acids. CDR3 bases: TGTGCCAGCAGCCCTGGGGGGTACGAGCAGTACTTC. It is translated as CASSPGGYEQYF.

The V and J genes are TRBV20-1 and TRBJ2-1; D remains ambiguous. Per germline, CDR1 DFQATT and CDR2 SNEGSKA (reference sequence). This CDR3 comprises 13 residues. Between the trimmed V and J ends, which lost 3 bases and 0 bases, there was a span of 6 bases. In DNA form, the CDR3 reads TGCAGTGCTAGTGTCTACTCCTACAATGAGCAGTTCTTC. Amino acid sequence: CSASVYSYNEQFF.

This rearrangement joins TRBV4-3 to TRBJ2-7, with D perhaps TRBD2 (5 bases). The germline V gene encodes CDR1 LGHNA and CDR2 YSLEER. This CDR3 region has 16 residues. V was clipped by 0 bases and J by 0 bases, with 12 bases between them. CDR3 amino acids: CASSQDYPGGSYEQYF. The CDR3 region has the DNA TGCGCCAGCAGCCAAGATTACCCAGGAGGCTCCTACGAGCAGTACTTC.

This clone appeared once. The rearrangement uses TRBV4-3 and TRBJ1-4; unclear D gene. The V and J ends lost 4 bases and 0 bases respectively, with 12 bases between them. Germline V CDR1 and CDR2: LGHNA, YSLEER. The CDR3 is 16 residues long. In DNA, the CDR3 is TGCGCCAGCAGCCTAGGAGAGGCAGCAACTAATGAAAAACTGTTTTTT. Residues: CASSLGEAATNEKLFF.

This chain connects TRBV10-2 to TRBJ2-7; D perhaps matches TRBD1 (6 bases). The CDR3 is 15 amino acids. V lost 0 bases to trimming and J lost 0 bases, with 9 bases between them. Per germline, CDR1 WSHSY and CDR2 SAAADI. CDR3 sequence reads: CASSESTGSSYEQYF. DNA for the CDR3: TGCGCCAGCAGTGAGTCGACAGGAAGCTCCTACGAGCAGTACTTC.

The chain employs TRBV4-3 and TRBJ2-4, with a tentative D call TRBD2 (7 bases). V gave up 0 bases and J gave up 9 bases, with 18 bases separating them. There are 16 residues in the CDR3. CDR1 and CDR2 from the germline V gene are LGHNA and YSLEER. The CDR3 DNA follows: TGCGCCAGCAGCCAAGATCTAGGACGGGGAGGGGGCATTCAGTACTTC. Its protein product is CASSQDLGRGGGIQYF.